Listed below are T cell receptor beta chains from one sample, sequenced in a study of regulatory T cells in long-lasting Graves disease. TCRdb reprocessed the multiplex PCR reads with MiXCR, giving one entry per CDR3 protein. The table records 400,000 to 500,000 distinct CDR3 sequences, 22% of them present only once. Sample: peripheral blood mononuclear cells (PBMCs), taken when the disease was refractory, from a patient treated with antithyroid drugs. Receptors were obtained from a female donor with Graves disease. The conserved cysteine and the conserved F or W are not part of the CDR3 here.

>TRBV12-3/TRBV12-4|TRBJ2-7
ASSEWGWTAAPYEQY
>TRBV20-1|TRBJ2-7
SASRDGGAYEQY
>TRBV3-1|TRBJ2-7
ASSQDRGRVHEQY
>TRBV18|TRBJ2-2
ASSGHRAGELF
>TRBV28|TRBJ1-5
ASSLYVGPQH
>TRBV27|TRBJ2-7
ASSLSLQSYEQY
>TRBV20-1|TRBJ2-7
SARDWTSGGGEQY
>TRBV7-8|TRBJ1-4
ASRRAGTNEKLF
>TRBV6-2/TRBV6-3|TRBJ1-5
ASKGTGAGQPQH
>TRBV28|TRBJ1-2
ASSLFRDSLSVYGYT
>TRBV29-1|TRBJ2-5
SVGPAGGPGETQY
>TRBV6-1|TRBJ1-6
ASSTPGQYNSPLH
>TRBV7-2|TRBJ2-7
ASSPNPGPNYEQY
>TRBV3-2|TRBJ1-2
ASSQGVQGNYGYT
>TRBV19|TRBJ2-3
ASTSPSTDTQY
>TRBV20-1|TRBJ1-4
SARDPARSNEKLF
>TRBV7-9|TRBJ1-2
ATEVGDAGGYT
>TRBV6-5|TRBJ2-7
ASSYVRPLRDRFYEQY
>TRBV2|TRBJ2-1
ASWRETNNEQF
>TRBV28|TRBJ1-2
ASSLSAGSGGYT